These T cell receptor beta chains were read from a single sample in a study of CD8 T cells in ankylosing spondylitis. TCRdb called the 5' RACE reads again in MiXCR, with one record for every CDR3 protein. This table holds some 150,000 distinct CDR3 sequences, 40% to 50% found once. The specimen sequenced was synovial fluid, either unsorted or a sorted T cell fraction (not recorded which). The receptors originated from a male donor with ankylosing spondylitis. CDR3s include the opening cysteine and the closing phenylalanine or tryptophan. The D gene is left open where the match is weak. Clone size appears in some rows only: once, few, many, or a class for an expanded clone.

-	TRBV7-3	TRBJ2-2	-	CASSEVNTGELFF	TGTGCCAGCAGCGAAGTTAACACCGGGGAGCTGTTTTTT
-	TRBV12-3/TRBV12-4	TRBJ1-2	-	CASSFSGHPGYTF	TGTGCCAGCAGTTTTTCGGGTCATCCGGGCTACACCTTC
-	TRBV5-4	TRBJ2-5	-	CASSLKGLYQETQYF	TGTGCCAGCAGCTTGAAGGGGCTGTACCAAGAGACCCAGTACTTC
TRBD1	TRBV9	TRBJ2-7	-	CASSLWDSPYEQYF	TGTGCCAGCAGCCTTTGGGACAGTCCCTACGAGCAGTACTTC
-	TRBV12-3/TRBV12-4	TRBJ1-5	few	CASSPNDNGRGNQPQHF	TGTGCCAGCAGCCCCAATGACAATGGTCGTGGCAATCAGCCCCAGCATTTT
TRBD1	TRBV27	TRBJ2-7	-	CASRAGTDPIYEQYF	TGTGCCAGCAGAGCCGGGACAGACCCTATCTACGAGCAGTACTTC
-	TRBV12-3/TRBV12-4	TRBJ2-1	-	CASSKAPWGFRKPSNNEQFF	TGTGCCAGCAGTAAAGCCCCTTGGGGGTTTAGAAAACCCTCTAACAATGAGCAGTTCTTC
-	TRBV4-1	TRBJ2-4	-	CASSQERGHANIQYF	TGCGCCAGCAGCCAAGAAAGGGGACACGCAAACATTCAGTACTTC
-	TRBV12-3/TRBV12-4	TRBJ2-3	few	CASTTPDYSPPLADTQYF	TGTGCCAGCACCACCCCGGACTACTCTCCCCCCCTGGCAGATACGCAGTATTTT
TRBD1	TRBV4-1	TRBJ2-3	-	CASSLRGWTGKADTQYF	TGCGCCAGCAGCCTCCGAGGCTGGACAGGGAAGGCAGATACGCAGTATTTT
TRBD2	TRBV27	TRBJ2-3	-	CASNAGGWGTDTQYF	TGTGCCAGCAACGCGGGAGGGTGGGGAACAGATACGCAGTATTTT
-	TRBV5-1	TRBJ2-3	-	CASSVHRDTQYF	TGCGCCAGCAGCGTACATAGAGATACGCAGTATTTT
TRBD2	TRBV7-8	TRBJ2-1	few	CASSSTLAQKYNEQFF	TGTGCCAGCAGCTCAACACTAGCGCAGAAATACAATGAGCAGTTCTTC
-	TRBV10-3	TRBJ1-2	few	CAISDVTDNYGYTF	TGTGCCATCAGTGATGTTACGGACAACTATGGCTACACCTTC
-	TRBV10-3	TRBJ2-7	few	CAISDPTNYEQYF	TGTGCCATCAGTGACCCGACGAACTACGAGCAGTACTTC
-	TRBV5-1	TRBJ1-1	-	CASSLVGGSDRRFF	TGCGCCAGCAGCTTGGTAGGGGGGTCCGATCGTCGATTTTTC
-	TRBV4-1	TRBJ1-6	few	CASSQDGTSSYNSPLHF	TGCGCCAGCAGCCAAGATGGCACTAGCTCCTATAATTCACCCCTCCACTTT
-	TRBV5-1	TRBJ2-7	-	CASSLGKIGQIKYEQYF	TGCGCCAGCAGCTTGGGAAAGATAGGACAGATAAAATACGAGCAGTACTTC
TRBD1	TRBV20-1	TRBJ2-7	-	CSARDPGDSIYEQYF	TGCAGTGCTAGAGATCCAGGGGACAGCATCTACGAGCAGTACTTC
-	TRBV3-1	TRBJ2-2	-	CASSRLGNLNTGELFF	TGTGCCAGCAGCCGACTCGGGAATCTGAACACCGGGGAGCTGTTTTTT
TRBD1	TRBV12-3/TRBV12-4	TRBJ1-5	-	CASSSLDRYNQPQHF	TGTGCCAGCAGTTCCCTGGACAGGTACAATCAGCCCCAGCATTTT
-	TRBV29-1	TRBJ1-3	-	CSVENYRTGGNTIYF	TGCAGCGTTGAAAATTACAGGACCGGAGGCAACACCATATATTTT
TRBD1	TRBV29-1	TRBJ1-2	many	CSVAGTGGYGYTF	TGCAGCGTTGCCGGGACAGGGGGCTATGGCTACACCTTC
-	TRBV7-3	TRBJ2-1	-	CASSLDCSRSPFNEQFF	TGTGCCAGCAGCTTAGATTGCTCTAGGAGCCCTTTCAATGAGCAGTTCTTC
-	TRBV3-1	TRBJ1-1	-	CASSQLLGYMNTEAFF	TGTGCCAGCAGCCAGCTATTAGGCTACATGAACACTGAAGCTTTCTTT
-	TRBV4-1	TRBJ2-7	-	CASSQEPDSSSYEQYF	TGCGCCAGCAGCCAAGAACCCGACTCGAGCTCCTACGAGCAGTACTTC
-	TRBV20-1	TRBJ2-4	-	CSARDGRSPPNIQYF	TGCAGTGCTAGAGATGGTCGGAGCCCACCAAACATTCAGTACTTC
-	TRBV5-1	TRBJ2-5	-	CASSLAQVDLAQETQYF	TGCGCCAGCAGCTTGGCCCAGGTTGATCTGGCACAAGAGACCCAGTACTTC
-	TRBV20-1	TRBJ2-1	few	CSARADREGYNEQFF	TGCAGTGCTAGGGCCGACAGGGAGGGCTACAATGAGCAGTTCTTC
TRBD2	TRBV5-5	TRBJ2-1	many	CASSLDRRGLANEQFF	TGTGCCAGCAGCTTGGATCGCAGGGGACTAGCCAATGAGCAGTTCTTC
TRBD2	TRBV6-2/TRBV6-3	TRBJ2-1	-	CASRKTTGTSGRGSYNEQFF	TGTGCCAGCAGAAAAACTACCGGGACTAGCGGGAGGGGGTCCTACAATGAGCAGTTCTTC
TRBD1	TRBV29-1	TRBJ1-2	-	CSVEDLNRGVSNYGYTF	TGCAGCGTTGAAGATCTTAACAGGGGGGTTTCCAACTATGGCTACACCTTC
-	TRBV12-3/TRBV12-4	TRBJ1-5	-	CASGYGASNQPQHF	TGTGCCAGCGGCTACGGTGCGAGCAATCAGCCCCAGCATTTT
TRBD1	TRBV19	TRBJ1-5	few	CASSTNPGTGDQPQHF	TGTGCCAGTAGTACGAATCCCGGGACAGGTGATCAGCCCCAGCATTTT
-	TRBV28	TRBJ1-6	-	CASSLPSAWVTDNSPLHF	TGTGCCAGCAGTTTACCCTCAGCGTGGGTTACCGATAATTCACCCCTCCACTTT
-	TRBV7-9	TRBJ1-1	few	CASSLGEGLNTEAFF	TGTGCCAGCAGCTTAGGCGAGGGCCTAAACACTGAAGCTTTCTTT
-	TRBV6-2/TRBV6-3	TRBJ2-7	-	CASSTHWGPPGEQYF	TGTGCCAGCAGCACACACTGGGGGCCACCGGGGGAGCAGTACTTC